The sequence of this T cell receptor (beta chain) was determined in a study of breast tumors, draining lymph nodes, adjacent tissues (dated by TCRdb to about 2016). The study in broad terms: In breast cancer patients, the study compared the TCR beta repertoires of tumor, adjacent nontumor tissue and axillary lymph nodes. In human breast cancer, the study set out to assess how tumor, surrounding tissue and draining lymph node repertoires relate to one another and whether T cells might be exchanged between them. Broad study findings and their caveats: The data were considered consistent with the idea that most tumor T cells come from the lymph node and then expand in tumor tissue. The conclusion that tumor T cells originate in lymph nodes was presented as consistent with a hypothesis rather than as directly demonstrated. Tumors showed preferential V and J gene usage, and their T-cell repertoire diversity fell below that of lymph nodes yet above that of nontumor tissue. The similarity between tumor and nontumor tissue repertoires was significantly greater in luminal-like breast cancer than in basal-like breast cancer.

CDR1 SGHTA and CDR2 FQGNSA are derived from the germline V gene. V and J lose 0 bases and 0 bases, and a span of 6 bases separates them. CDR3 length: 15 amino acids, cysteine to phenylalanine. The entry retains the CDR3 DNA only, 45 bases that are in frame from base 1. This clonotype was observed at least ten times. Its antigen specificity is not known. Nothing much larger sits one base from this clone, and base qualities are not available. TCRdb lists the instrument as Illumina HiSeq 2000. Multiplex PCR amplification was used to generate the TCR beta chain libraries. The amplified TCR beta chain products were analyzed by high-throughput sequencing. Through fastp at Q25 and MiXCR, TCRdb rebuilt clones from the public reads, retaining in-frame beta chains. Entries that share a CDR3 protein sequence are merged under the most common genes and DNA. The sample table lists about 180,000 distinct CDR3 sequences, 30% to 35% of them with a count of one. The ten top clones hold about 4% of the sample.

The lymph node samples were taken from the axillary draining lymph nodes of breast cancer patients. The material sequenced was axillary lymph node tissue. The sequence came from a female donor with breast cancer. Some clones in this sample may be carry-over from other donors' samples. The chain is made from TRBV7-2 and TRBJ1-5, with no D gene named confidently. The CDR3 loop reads CASSLAPFSNQPQHF. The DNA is TGTGCCAGCAGCTTAGCGCCGTTTAGCAATCAGCCCCAGCATTTT.